A selection of T cell receptor beta chains follows, all from one sample in a study of beta chain features in type 1 diabetes. Using immunoSEQ multiplex PCR, the repertoire was profiled, and TCRdb retains in-frame clones only, with some absent. The sample shows under 550,000 clones, roughly 10% of them seen only once. Sequenced sample: naive CD4+ T cells from blood. These receptors were taken from a woman in her late teens or twenties in good health. The CDR3 runs from the conserved cysteine through the conserved F or W. A D gene is named only where the DNA matches it firmly. Clone size appears in some rows only: once, few, many, or a class for an expanded clone.

TGTGCTATGGTCCGAAGCACAGATACGCAGTATTTT	CAMVRSTDTQYF	TRBV19	-	12	-	TRBJ2-3
TGTGCCAGCAGTGCCGGGAGCGAGACCCAGTACTTC	CASSAGSETQYF	TRBV2	-	12	-	TRBJ2-5
TGTGCCAGCTCAATAAAGGATGAAGCTTTCTTT	CASSIKDEAFF	TRBV18	-	11	-	TRBJ1-1
TGTGCCAGCAGTGAAGCGCTGGGACAGGGGGCGAAAAATGAGCAGTTCTTC	CASSEALGQGAKNEQFF	TRBV28	few	17	TRBD1	TRBJ2-1
TGTGCCAGCAATCTTCAAGAGACCCAGTACTTC	CASNLQETQYF	TRBV2	-	11	-	TRBJ2-5
TGTGCCAGCAGTTTAGAGGGGGCAAGGAGAGAGACCCAGTACTTC	CASSLEGARRETQYF	TRBV27	few	15	TRBD1	TRBJ2-5
TGTGCCAGCAGCGTAGCAAGGGAGAATGAGCAGTTCTTC	CASSVARENEQFF	TRBV9	few	13	-	TRBJ2-1
TGTGCCAGCAGCTTATATAGTGAGCAGTTCTTC	CASSLYSEQFF	TRBV7-2	-	11	-	TRBJ2-1
TGTGCCAGCAGTTACAGCATGAACACTGAAGCTTTCTTT	CASSYSMNTEAFF	TRBV14	few	13	-	TRBJ1-1
TGTGCCAGCAGCTTAGGGTTAGGAGAGACCCAGTACTTC	CASSLGLGETQYF	TRBV7-2	-	13	-	TRBJ2-5
TGTGCCAGCAGCTCCCCTAGGGCAGATGGCATTCAGTACTTC	CASSSPRADGIQYF	TRBV7-2	-	14	-	TRBJ2-4
TGTGCCAGCAGCGTAGAGATTAGGGGAGGGGTCGAGCAGTACTTC	CASSVEIRGGVEQYF	TRBV9	-	15	TRBD2	TRBJ2-7
TGTGCCAGCAGCTTAAACAGGGACAGACACTACAATGAGCAGTTCTTC	CASSLNRDRHYNEQFF	TRBV7-9	-	16	TRBD1	TRBJ2-1
TGTGCCAGCAGCGTGGGACTAGCGGGAGTCCGGTTCTACAATGAGCAGTTCTTC	CASSVGLAGVRFYNEQFF	TRBV14	-	18	TRBD2	TRBJ2-1
TGTGCCAGCAGCGTAGTAGCACAGGGGGCCTATGAGCAGTTCTTC	CASSVVAQGAYEQFF	TRBV9	few	15	TRBD1	TRBJ2-1
TGTGCCTGGAGTGTACAGATACAGGGGGGACCTTTCTTT	CAWSVQIQGGPFF	TRBV30	-	13	TRBD1	TRBJ1-1
TGCGCCAGCAGCTCGGGACTAGCGGGGACCAACAATGAGCAGTTCTTC	CASSSGLAGTNNEQFF	TRBV5-1	-	16	TRBD2	TRBJ2-1
TGTGCCAGCAGCCCCTGGGGGAGCAATCAGCCCCAGCATTTT	CASSPWGSNQPQHF	TRBV9	-	14	-	TRBJ1-5
TGTGCCTGGGAAACAGGGACTGGGGCCAACGTCCTGACTTTC	CAWETGTGANVLTF	TRBV30	many	14	-	TRBJ2-6
TGTGCCTGGGGGGGCCTTTTAGGGAGCTCCTACGAGCAGTACTTC	CAWGGLLGSSYEQYF	TRBV30	-	15	-	TRBJ2-7
TGTGCCAGCAGCGGGGGATCCCTTCTATTGTACAATGAGCAGTTCTTC	CASSGGSLLLYNEQFF	TRBV14	-	16	-	TRBJ2-1
TGCGCCACTCGCCGGGGCAGGGCAACCGGGGAGCTGTTTTTT	CATRRGRATGELFF	TRBV4-3	-	14	-	TRBJ2-2
TGTGCCAGCTCCAGTCAGGGGGCCGAATACGAGCAGTACTTC	CASSSQGAEYEQYF	TRBV2	few	14	TRBD1	TRBJ2-7
TGTGCCAGCAGCAATAAGCGGGGGGAAGAGACCCAGTACTTC	CASSNKRGEETQYF	TRBV5-4	-	14	TRBD2	TRBJ2-5
TGTGCCACCAGCGGCCACAGGTCAGATACGCAGTATTTT	CATSGHRSDTQYF	TRBV15	few	13	-	TRBJ2-3
TGTGCCAGCTCACTCGGGACTCATAGCAATCAGCCCCAGCATTTT	CASSLGTHSNQPQHF	TRBV18	few	15	-	TRBJ1-5
TGCGCCAGCAGTCTTACGACAGGCCGTGAAGAGACCCAGTACTTC	CASSLTTGREETQYF	TRBV5-1	-	15	-	TRBJ2-5
TGCAGTGCTAGGGGCTACAATGAGCAGTTCTTC	CSARGYNEQFF	TRBV20-1	-	11	-	TRBJ2-1
TGTGCCAGCAGCATGGGACAGAAAGGAGATACGCAGTATTTT	CASSMGQKGDTQYF	TRBV11-2	-	14	TRBD1	TRBJ2-3